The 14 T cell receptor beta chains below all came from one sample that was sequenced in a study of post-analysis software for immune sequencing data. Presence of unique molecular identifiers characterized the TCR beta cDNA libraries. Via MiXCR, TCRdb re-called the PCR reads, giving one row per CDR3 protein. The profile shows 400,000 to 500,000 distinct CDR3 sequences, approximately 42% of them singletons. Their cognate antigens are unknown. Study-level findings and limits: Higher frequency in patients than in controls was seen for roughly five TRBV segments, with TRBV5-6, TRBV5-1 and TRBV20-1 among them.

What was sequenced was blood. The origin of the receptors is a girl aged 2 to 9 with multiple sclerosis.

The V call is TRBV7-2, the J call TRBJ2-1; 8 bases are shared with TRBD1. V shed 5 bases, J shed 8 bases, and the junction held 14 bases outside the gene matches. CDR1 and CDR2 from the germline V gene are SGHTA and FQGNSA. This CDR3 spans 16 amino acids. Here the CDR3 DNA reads TGTGCCAGCAGCCTTTACCGAGGACAGGGTACGGATGAGCAGTTCTTC. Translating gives CASSLYRGQGTDEQFF. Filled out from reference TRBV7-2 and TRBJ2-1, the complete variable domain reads GAGVSQSPSNKVTEKGKDVELRCDPISGHTALYWYRQSLGQGLEFLIYFQGNSAPDKSGLPSDRFSAERTGGSVSTLTIQRTQQEDSAVYLCASSLYRGQGTDEQFFGPGTRLTVL.

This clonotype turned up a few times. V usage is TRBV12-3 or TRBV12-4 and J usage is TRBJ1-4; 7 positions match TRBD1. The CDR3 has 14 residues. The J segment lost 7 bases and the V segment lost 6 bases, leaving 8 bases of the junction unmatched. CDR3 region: CASSTEGQAEKLFF. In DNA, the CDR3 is TGTGCCAGCAGCACAGAAGGACAGGCTGAAAAACTGTTTTTT.

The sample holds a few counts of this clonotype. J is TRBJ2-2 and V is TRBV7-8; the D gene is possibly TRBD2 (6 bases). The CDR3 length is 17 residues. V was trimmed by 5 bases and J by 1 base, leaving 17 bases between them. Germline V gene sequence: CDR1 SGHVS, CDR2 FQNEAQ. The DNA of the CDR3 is TGTGCCAGCAGCACCATTGGAGGGCCGGTGAACACCGGGGAGCTGTTTTTT. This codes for CASSTIGGPVNTGELFF.

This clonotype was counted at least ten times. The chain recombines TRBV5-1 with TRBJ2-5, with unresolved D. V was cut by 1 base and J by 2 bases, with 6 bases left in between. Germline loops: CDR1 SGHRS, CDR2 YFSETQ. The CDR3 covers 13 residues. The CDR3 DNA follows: TGCGCCAGCAGCTTGTTGGCTCAAGAGACCCAGTACTTC. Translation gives CASSLLAQETQYF.

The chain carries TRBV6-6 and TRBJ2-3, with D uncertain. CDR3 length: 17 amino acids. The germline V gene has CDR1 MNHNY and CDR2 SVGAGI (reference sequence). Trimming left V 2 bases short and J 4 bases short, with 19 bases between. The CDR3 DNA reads TGTGCCAGCAGTTACGGTGCACGGCCCAGCAGCGCAGATACGCAGTATTTT. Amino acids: CASSYGARPSSADTQYF.

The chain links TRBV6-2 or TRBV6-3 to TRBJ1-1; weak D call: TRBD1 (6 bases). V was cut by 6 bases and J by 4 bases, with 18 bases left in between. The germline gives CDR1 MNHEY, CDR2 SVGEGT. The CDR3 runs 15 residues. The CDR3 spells CASRQGEDWITEAFF. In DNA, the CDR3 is TGTGCCAGCAGACAGGGTGAGGACTGGATCACTGAAGCTTTCTTT.

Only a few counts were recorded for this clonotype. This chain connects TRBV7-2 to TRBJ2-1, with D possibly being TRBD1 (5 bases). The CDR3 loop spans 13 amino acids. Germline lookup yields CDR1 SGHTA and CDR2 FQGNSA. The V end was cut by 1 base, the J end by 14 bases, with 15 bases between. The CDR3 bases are TGTGCCAGCAGCTTAGTAGTGACAGTCTTGAAGTTCTTC. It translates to CASSLVVTVLKFF.

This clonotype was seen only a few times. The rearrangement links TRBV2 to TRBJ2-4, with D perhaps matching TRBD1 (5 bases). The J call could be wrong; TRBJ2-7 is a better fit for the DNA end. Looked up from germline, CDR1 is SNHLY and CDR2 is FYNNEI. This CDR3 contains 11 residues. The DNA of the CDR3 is TGTGCCAGCAGGGGGCCCCACGAGCAGTACTTC. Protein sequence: CASRGPHEQYF.

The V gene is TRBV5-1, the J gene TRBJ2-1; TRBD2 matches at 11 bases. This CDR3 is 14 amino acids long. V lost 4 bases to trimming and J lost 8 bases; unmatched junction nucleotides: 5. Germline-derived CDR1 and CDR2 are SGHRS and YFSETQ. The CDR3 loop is CASSISGGAHEQFF. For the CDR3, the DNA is TGCGCCAGCAGCATTAGCGGGGGGGCCCATGAGCAGTTCTTC.

This CDR3 is CASSLYGGGPGLQYEQYF. In DNA form, the CDR3 reads TGTGCCAGCAGTTTATACGGGGGGGGACCGGGACTACAATACGAGCAGTACTTC. The genes are TRBV28 and TRBJ2-7; 8 positions match TRBD2. With V trimmed by 1 base and J by 4 bases, 15 bases remained unmatched. The germline V gene encodes CDR1 MDHEN and CDR2 SYDVKM. There are 18 residues in the CDR3.

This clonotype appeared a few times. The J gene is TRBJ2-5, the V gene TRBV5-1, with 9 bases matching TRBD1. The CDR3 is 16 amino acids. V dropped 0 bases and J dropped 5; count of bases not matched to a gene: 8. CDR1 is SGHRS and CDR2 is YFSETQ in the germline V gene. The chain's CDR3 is CASSLDRGRLVETQYF. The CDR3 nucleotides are TGCGCCAGCAGCTTGGACAGGGGGCGATTAGTGGAGACCCAGTACTTC. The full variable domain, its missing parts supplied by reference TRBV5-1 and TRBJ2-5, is KAGVTQTPRYLIKTRGQQVTLSCSPISGHRSVSWYQQTPGQGLQFLFEYFSETQRNKGNFPGRFSGRQFSNSRSEMNVSTLELGDSALYLCASSLDRGRLVETQYFGPGTRLLVL.

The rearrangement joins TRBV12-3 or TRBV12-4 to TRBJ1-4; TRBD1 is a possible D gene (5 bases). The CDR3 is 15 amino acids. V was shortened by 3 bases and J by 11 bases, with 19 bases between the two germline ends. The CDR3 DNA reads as TGTGCCAGCAGTTTGGGGCAGCGGGGCCTCGAGAAACTGTTTTTT. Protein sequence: CASSLGQRGLEKLFF.

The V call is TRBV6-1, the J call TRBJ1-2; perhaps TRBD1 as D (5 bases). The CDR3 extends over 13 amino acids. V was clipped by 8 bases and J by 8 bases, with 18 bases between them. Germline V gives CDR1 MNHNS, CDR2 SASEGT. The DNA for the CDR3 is TGTGCCAGCGGCCTCGGAGGGGTAGGCGGCTACACCTTC. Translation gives CASGLGGVGGYTF.

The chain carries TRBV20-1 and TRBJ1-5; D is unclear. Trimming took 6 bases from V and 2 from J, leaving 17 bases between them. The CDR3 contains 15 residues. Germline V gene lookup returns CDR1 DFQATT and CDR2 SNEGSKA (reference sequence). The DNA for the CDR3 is TGCAGTGCCCCTTGGGGAGGCTATGGCAATCAGCCCCAGCATTTT. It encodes CSAPWGGYGNQPQHF.